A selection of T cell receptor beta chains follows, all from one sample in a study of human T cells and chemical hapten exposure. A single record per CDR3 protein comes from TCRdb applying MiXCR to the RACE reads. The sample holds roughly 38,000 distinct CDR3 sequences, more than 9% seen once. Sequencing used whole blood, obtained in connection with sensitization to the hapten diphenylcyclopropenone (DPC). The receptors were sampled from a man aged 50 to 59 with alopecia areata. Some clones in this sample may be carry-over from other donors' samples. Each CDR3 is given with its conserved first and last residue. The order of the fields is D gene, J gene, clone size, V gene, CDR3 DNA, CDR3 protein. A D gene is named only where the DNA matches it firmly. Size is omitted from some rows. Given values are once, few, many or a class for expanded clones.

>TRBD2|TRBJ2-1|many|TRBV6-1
TGTGCCAGCAGTGAACGGATGGGACTAGCGATCAATGAGCAGTTCTTC
CASSERMGLAINEQFF
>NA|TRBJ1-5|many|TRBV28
TGTGCCAGCAGTCCAAGACTCACTAGCAATCAGCCCCAGCATTTT
CASSPRLTSNQPQHF
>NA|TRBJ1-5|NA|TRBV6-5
TGTGCCAGCAGTTACTCGACGGTGGGCAATCAGCCCCAGCATTTT
CASSYSTVGNQPQHF
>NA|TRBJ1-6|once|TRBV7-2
TGTGCCAGCAGCACCAACTCCCGGCCCCTCCACTTT
CASSTNSRPLHF
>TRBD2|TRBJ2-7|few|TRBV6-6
TGTGCCAGCACCCCAACTAGGGAGGGGATTAGTGAGCAGTACTTC
CASTPTREGISEQYF
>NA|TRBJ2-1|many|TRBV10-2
TGCGCCAGCAGTGCGAGCCAGTACAATGAGCAGTTCTTC
CASSASQYNEQFF
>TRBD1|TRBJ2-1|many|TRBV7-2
TGTGCCAGCAGCCGACAGTGGGACAGGGGTTACAATGAGCAGTTCTTC
CASSRQWDRGYNEQFF
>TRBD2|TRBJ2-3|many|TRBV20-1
TGCAGTGCTAGATCGAGGGGACTAGCGGGGACCACAGATACGCAGTATTTT
CSARSRGLAGTTDTQYF
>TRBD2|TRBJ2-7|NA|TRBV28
TGTGCCAGCACCCTACTAGCGGGCGCCTACGAGCAGTACTTC
CASTLLAGAYEQYF
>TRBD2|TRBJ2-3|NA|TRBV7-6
TGTGCCAGCAGAAGCGGGAACACAGATACGCAGTATTTT
CASRSGNTDTQYF
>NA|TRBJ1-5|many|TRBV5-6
TGTGCCAGCAGCAGGAGAGAGGCAGGGAGCAATCAGCCCCAGCATTTT
CASSRREAGSNQPQHF
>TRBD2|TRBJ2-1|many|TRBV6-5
TGTGCCAGCAGTTCCGCCCAAGGACTAGCGGAGGGGAATGAGCAGTTCTTC
CASSSAQGLAEGNEQFF
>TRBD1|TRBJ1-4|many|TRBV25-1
TGTGCCAGCAGTCCCAGGGGGGGGGCGGATGAAAAACTGTTTTTT
CASSPRGGADEKLFF
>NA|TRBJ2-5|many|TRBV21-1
TGTGCCAGCTCAGCGGGAGAAGGTAACCAAGAGACCCAGTACTTC
CASSAGEGNQETQYF
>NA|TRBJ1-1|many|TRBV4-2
TGTGCCAGCAGCGAACAGGGTCTGAACACTGAAGCTTTCTTT
CASSEQGLNTEAFF
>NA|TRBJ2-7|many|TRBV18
TGTGCCAGCTCACCGTTTCCAGGGGTTGAGCAGTACTTC
CASSPFPGVEQYF
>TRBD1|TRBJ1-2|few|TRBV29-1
TGCAGCGTTGAACCAGGGACAGGGGACTATGGCTACACCTTC
CSVEPGTGDYGYTF
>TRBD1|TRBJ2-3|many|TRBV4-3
TGCGCCAGCAGCCAGTTGGGACAGGGGATCTTGGATACGCAGTATTTT
CASSQLGQGILDTQYF
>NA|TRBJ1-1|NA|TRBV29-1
TGCAGTTGTATGAACACTGAAGCTTTCTTT
CSCMNTEAFF
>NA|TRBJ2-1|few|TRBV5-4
TGTGCCAGCAGTTCCAGTCAAGGGGGTGAGCAGTTCTTC
CASSSSQGGEQFF
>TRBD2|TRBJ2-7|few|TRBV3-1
TGTGCCAGCAGCCAAGTCGGGACTACCATACGAACCTACGAGCAGTACTTC
CASSQVGTTIRTYEQYF
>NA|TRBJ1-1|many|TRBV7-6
TGTGCCAGCAGGTACGGACAGAACACTGAAGCTTTCTTT
CASRYGQNTEAFF
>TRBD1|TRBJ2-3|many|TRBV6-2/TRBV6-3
TGTGCCAGCAGTTACGCCCCAGGGGGAAGCACAGATACGCAGTATTTT
CASSYAPGGSTDTQYF
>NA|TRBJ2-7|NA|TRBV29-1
TGCAGCGGGGCTGTGGGGGTAGAGCAGTACTTC
CSGAVGVEQYF
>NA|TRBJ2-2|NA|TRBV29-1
TGCAGCGTTGAAAGGGTCAAAGGTCCGAACACCGGGGAGCTGTTTTTT
CSVERVKGPNTGELFF